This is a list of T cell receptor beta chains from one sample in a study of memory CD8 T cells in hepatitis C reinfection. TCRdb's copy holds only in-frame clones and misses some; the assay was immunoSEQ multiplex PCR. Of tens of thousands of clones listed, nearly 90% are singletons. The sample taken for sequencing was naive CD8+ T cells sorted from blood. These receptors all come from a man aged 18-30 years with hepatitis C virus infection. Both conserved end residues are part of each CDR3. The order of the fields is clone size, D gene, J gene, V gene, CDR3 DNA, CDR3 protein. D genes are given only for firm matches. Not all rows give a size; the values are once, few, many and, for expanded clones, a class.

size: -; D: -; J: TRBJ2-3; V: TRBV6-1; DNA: TGTGCCAGCGGAGGGGACGGACCTAGCACAGATACGCAGTATTTT; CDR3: CASGGDGPSTDTQYF
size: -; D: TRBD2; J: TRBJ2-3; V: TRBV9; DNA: TGTGCCAGCAGCGTAGAGGCTAGCGGGGGGTCAGATACGCAGTATTTT; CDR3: CASSVEASGGSDTQYF
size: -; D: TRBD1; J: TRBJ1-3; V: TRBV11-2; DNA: TGTGCCAGCAGCTTCGGCCTAGGACAGGGAAACTCTGGAAACACCATATATTTT; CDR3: CASSFGLGQGNSGNTIYF
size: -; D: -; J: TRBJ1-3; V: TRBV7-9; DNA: TGTGCCAGCAGCTTCGAAACAGGGATTGGAAACACCATATATTTT; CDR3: CASSFETGIGNTIYF
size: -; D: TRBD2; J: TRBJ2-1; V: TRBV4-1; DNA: TGCGCCAGCAGCCAACTAGCGGGGGGGCTCTATGAGCAGTTCTTC; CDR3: CASSQLAGGLYEQFF
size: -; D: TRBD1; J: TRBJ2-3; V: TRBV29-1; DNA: TGCAGCGTTGCCCTCTGGGGACAGGGGACAGATACGCAGTATTTT; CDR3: CSVALWGQGTDTQYF
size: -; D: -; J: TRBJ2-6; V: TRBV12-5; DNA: TGTGCTAGTGGTTTGAGGGCAGGGGCGCTCCTGACTTTC; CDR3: CASGLRAGALLTF
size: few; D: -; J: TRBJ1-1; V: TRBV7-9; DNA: TGTGCCAGCAGCCCAACCGGGGGTGAAGCTTTCTTT; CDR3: CASSPTGGEAFF
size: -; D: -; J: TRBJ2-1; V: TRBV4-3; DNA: TGCGCCAGCAGCCAAGAGGTAGCCGGGGTAGCCTACAATGAGCAGTTCTTC; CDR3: CASSQEVAGVAYNEQFF
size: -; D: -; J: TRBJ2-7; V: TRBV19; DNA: TGTGCCAGTAGTGGAAACGACAGGCCCTCAACCTACGAGCAGTACTTC; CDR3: CASSGNDRPSTYEQYF
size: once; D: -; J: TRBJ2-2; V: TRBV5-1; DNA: TGCGCCATCTCCAACCCACTAGACAACACCGGGGAGCTGTTTTTT; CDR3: CAISNPLDNTGELFF
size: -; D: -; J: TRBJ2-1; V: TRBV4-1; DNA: TGCGCCAGCAGCCAAGAGGGACTGAATTACAATGAGCAGTTCTTC; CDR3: CASSQEGLNYNEQFF
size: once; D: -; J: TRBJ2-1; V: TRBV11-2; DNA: TGTGCCAGCAGCCTTCATTCGAGCACCTACAATGAGCAGTTCTTC; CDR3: CASSLHSSTYNEQFF
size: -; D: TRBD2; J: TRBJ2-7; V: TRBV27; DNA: TGTGCCAGCGTGACGACATTGCGGGAGAATACCTACGAGCAGTACTTC; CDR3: CASVTTLRENTYEQYF
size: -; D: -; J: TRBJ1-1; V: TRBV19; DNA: TGTGCCAGTATTCCGCTGGCTGGGGGCTATAACACTGAAGCTTTCTTT; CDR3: CASIPLAGGYNTEAFF
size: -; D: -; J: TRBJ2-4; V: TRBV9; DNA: TGTGCCAGCAGCGTAGGGGGCGGGGGCTTAATCGAAAACATTCAGTACTTC; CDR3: CASSVGGGGLIENIQYF
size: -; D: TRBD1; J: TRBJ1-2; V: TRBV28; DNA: TGTGCCAGCAGTTTCGAGGGGGCTGACTATGGCTACACCTTC; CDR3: CASSFEGADYGYTF
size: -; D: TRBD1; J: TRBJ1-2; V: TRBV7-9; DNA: TGTGCCAGCAGCGCACGACAGGGGGGTGGCTACACCTTC; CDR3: CASSARQGGGYTF
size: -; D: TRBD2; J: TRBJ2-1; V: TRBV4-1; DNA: TGCGCCAGCAGCCAAGATCTTGCTAGCGGGGTCAGTGAGCAGTTCTTC; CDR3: CASSQDLASGVSEQFF
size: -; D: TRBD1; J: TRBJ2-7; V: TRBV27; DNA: TGTGCCAGCAGTCGCACCGGGACAGGGCGCGAGCAGTACTTC; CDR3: CASSRTGTGREQYF
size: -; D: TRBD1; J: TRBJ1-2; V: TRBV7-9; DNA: TGTGCCAGCAGCCGGACAGGCGCCTTGGGTGGCTACACCTTC; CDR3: CASSRTGALGGYTF
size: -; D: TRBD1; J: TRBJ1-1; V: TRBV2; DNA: TGTGCCAGCAGTGAAGGGCCAGGGGGCGGTTTGAACACTGAAGCTTTCTTT; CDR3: CASSEGPGGGLNTEAFF
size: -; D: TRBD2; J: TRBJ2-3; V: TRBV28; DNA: TGTGCCAGCAGTTTTTTTTTAGCGGGAGAGGATACGCAGTATTTT; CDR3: CASSFFLAGEDTQYF
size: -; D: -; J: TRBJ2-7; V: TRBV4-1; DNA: TGCGCCAGCAGCCAAACCCCCCGGGATGCCTACGAGCAGTACTTC; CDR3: CASSQTPRDAYEQYF
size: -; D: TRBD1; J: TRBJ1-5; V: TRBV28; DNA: TGTGCCAGCAGTTTTGGACAGGGCCATCAGCCCCAGCATTTT; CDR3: CASSFGQGHQPQHF
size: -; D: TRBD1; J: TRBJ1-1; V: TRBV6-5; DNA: TGTGCCAGCAGTTACGGCACAGGGGGCCCTGAAGCTTTCTTT; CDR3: CASSYGTGGPEAFF
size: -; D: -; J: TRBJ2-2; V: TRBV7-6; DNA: TGTGCCAGCAGCTTAGGCGGTCGGAACACCGGGGAGCTGTTTTTT; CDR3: CASSLGGRNTGELFF
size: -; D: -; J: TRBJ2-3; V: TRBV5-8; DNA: TGTGCCAGCAGCCCCGGGTTGAGGGGGGGAGATACGCAGTATTTT; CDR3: CASSPGLRGGDTQYF
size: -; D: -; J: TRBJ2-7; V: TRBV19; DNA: TGTGCCAGTAGTAAGGGAGGTACCTACGAGCAGTACTTC; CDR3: CASSKGGTYEQYF
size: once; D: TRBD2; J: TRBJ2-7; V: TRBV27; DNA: TGTGCCAGCAGTTCGGGACTAGCGGACTACGAGCAGTACTTC; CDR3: CASSSGLADYEQYF
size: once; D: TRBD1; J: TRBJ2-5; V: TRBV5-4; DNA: TGTGCCAGCAGCTTGGTAAAGGGACAGCAAGAGACCCAGTACTTC; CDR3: CASSLVKGQQETQYF
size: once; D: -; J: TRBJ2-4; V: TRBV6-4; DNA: TGTGCCACCCTAACAGTATTAGCCAAAAACATTCAGTACTTC; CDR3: CATLTVLAKNIQYF
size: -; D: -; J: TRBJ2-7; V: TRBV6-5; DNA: TGTGCCAGCAGTTCCTTTAGCGCTACGCCCTACGAGCAGTACTTC; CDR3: CASSSFSATPYEQYF
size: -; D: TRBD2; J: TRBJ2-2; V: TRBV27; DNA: TGTGCCAGCAGTTTAGGGCTAGCGGGGTTCACCGGGGAGCTGTTTTTT; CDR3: CASSLGLAGFTGELFF
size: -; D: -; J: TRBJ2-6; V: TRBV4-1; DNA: TGCGCCAGCAGCCAAGTTCCAGGTCTCTCTGGGGCCAACGTCCTGACTTTC; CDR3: CASSQVPGLSGANVLTF
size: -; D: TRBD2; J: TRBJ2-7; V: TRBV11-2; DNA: TGTGCCAGCAGCTGGACTAGCGCCCACGAGCAGTACTTC; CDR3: CASSWTSAHEQYF
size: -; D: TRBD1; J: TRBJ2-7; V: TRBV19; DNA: TGTGCCAGTAGTCCCGGGACAGGGGTCACCTACGAGCAGTACTTC; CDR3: CASSPGTGVTYEQYF
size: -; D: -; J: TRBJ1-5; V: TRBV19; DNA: TGTGCCAGTAGTTATGGGGCAAATCAGCCCCAGCATTTT; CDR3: CASSYGANQPQHF
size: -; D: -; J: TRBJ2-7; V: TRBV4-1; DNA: TGCGCCAGCAGCCCGAACGTGGCGGGAACACCTCAGGGGCAGTACTTC; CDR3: CASSPNVAGTPQGQYF
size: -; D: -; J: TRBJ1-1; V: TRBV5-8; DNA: TGTGCCAGCAGCCTTGGGTGGGGAGCCACTGAAGCTTTCTTT; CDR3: CASSLGWGATEAFF
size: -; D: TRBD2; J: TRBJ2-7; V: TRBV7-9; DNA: TGTGCCAGCAGCTTAGTTGGCGGGGGCTACGAGCAGTACTTC; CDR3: CASSLVGGGYEQYF
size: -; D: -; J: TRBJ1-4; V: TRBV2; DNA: TGTGCCAGCAGTGCAGGGATGGTTAATGAAAAACTGTTTTTT; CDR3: CASSAGMVNEKLFF
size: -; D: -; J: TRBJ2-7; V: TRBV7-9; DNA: TGTGCCAGCAGCCTAGGGGGGTCGGGACACCCATCCTACGAGCAGTACTTC; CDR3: CASSLGGSGHPSYEQYF
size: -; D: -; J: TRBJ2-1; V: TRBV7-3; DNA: TGTGCCAGCAGCCCTTCGAGCGGGTACCCTTACAATGAGCAGTTCTTC; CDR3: CASSPSSGYPYNEQFF
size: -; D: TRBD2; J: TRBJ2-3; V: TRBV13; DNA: TGTGCCAGCAGCTCGGGACTAGCGGGAGGGCACGCAGATACGCAGTATTTT; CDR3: CASSSGLAGGHADTQYF
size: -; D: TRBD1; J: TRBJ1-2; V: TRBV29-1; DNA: TGCAGCGCATCGGGACAGACACATGGCTACACCTTC; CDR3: CSASGQTHGYTF
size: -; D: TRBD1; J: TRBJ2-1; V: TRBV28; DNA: TGTGCCAGCAGTTCCCCTCGGACAGGTATAGATGAGCAGTTCTTC; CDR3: CASSSPRTGIDEQFF
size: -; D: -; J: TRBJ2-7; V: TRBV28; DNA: TGTGCCAGCAAACTCCTCGGGACACAGTACGAGCAGTACTTC; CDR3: CASKLLGTQYEQYF
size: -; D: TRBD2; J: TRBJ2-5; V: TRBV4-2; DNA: TGTGCCAGCAGCCAAGGACTAGCGGGAGAAGGAGAGACCCAGTACTTC; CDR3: CASSQGLAGEGETQYF
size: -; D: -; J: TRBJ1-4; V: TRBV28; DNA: TGTGCCAGCAGCGAAGAAACTGGGGGGGGTGAAAAACTGTTTTTT; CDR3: CASSEETGGGEKLFF